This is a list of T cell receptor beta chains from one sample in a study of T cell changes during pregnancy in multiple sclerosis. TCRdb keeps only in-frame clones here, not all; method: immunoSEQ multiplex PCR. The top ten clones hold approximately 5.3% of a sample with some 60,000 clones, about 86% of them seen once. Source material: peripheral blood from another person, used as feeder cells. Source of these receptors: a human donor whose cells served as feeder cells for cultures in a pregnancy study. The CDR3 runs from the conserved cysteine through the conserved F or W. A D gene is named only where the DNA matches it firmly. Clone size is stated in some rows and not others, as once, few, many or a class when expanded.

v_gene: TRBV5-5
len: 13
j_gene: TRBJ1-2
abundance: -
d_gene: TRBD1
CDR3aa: CASSLGQGGGYTF
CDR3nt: TGTGCCAGCAGCCTGGGACAGGGTGGTGGCTACACCTTC

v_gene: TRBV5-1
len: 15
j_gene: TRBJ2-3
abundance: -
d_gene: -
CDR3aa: CASSLGLGVGDTQYF
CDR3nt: TGCGCCAGCAGCTTGGGACTAGGGGTCGGCGATACGCAGTATTTT

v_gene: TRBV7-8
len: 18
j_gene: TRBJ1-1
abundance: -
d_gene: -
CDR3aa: CASSLGGKLRAMNTEAFF
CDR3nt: TGTGCCAGCAGCTTAGGGGGGAAACTCAGGGCGATGAACACTGAAGCTTTCTTT

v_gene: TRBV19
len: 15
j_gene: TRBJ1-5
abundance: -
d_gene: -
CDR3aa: CASRAVNRVGQPQHF
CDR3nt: TGTGCCAGTCGCGCGGTCAACAGGGTAGGTCAGCCCCAGCATTTT

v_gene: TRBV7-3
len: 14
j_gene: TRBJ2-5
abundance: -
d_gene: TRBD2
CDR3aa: CASSLYGTSETQYF
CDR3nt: TGTGCCAGCAGCTTATACGGGACTAGTGAGACCCAGTACTTC

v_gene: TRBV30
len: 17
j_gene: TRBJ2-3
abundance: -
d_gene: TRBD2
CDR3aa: CAWTPGLAGGRTDTQYF
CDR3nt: TGTGCCTGGACTCCGGGACTAGCGGGGGGTCGCACAGATACGCAGTATTTT

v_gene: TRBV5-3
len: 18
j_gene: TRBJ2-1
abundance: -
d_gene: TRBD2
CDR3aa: CARSLGLAGGWSYNEQFF
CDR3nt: TGTGCCAGAAGCTTGGGACTAGCGGGAGGGTGGTCCTACAATGAGCAGTTCTTC

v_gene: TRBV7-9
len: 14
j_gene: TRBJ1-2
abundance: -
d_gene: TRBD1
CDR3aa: CASSQGTGAYGYTF
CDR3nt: TGTGCCAGCAGCCAAGGGACAGGGGCGTATGGCTACACCTTC

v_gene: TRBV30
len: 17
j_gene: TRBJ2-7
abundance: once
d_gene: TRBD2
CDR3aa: CAWSGIEGLTRTYEQYF
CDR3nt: TGTGCCTGGAGTGGGATTGAGGGACTAACACGAACTTACGAGCAGTACTTC

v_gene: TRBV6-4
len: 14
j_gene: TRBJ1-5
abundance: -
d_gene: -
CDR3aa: CASRGTERNQPQHF
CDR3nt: TGTGCCAGTAGGGGGACCGAGAGAAATCAGCCCCAGCATTTT

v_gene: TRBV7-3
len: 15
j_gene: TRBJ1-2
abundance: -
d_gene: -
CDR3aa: CASSQASTGNYGYTF
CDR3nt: TGTGCCAGCAGCCAGGCCTCGACAGGAAACTATGGCTACACCTTC

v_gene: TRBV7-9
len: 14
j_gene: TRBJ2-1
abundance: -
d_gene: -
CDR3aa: CASSLLGDYNEQFF
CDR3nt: TGTGCCAGCAGCTTACTCGGGGATTACAATGAGCAGTTCTTC

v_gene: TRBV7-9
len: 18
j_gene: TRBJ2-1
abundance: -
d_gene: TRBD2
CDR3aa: CATHQAGSWDRSYNEQFF
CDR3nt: TGTGCCACCCACCAAGCGGGATCATGGGATCGGTCCTACAATGAGCAGTTCTTC

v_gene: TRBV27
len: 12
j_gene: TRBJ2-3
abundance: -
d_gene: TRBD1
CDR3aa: CASTTGEDTQYF
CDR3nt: TGTGCCAGCACCACAGGGGAGGATACGCAGTATTTT

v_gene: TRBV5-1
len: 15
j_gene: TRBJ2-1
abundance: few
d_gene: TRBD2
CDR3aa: CASSPGTSGGGEQFF
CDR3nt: TGCGCCAGCAGCCCCGGGACTAGCGGGGGTGGTGAGCAGTTCTTC

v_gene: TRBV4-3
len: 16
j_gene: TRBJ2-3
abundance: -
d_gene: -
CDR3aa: CASSQDPPPSTDTQYF
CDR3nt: TGCGCCAGCAGCCAAGATCCCCCCCCGAGCACAGATACGCAGTATTTT

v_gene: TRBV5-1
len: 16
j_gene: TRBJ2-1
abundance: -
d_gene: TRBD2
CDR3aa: CASSLALAGGDDEQFF
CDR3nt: TGCGCCAGCAGCTTGGCCCTAGCGGGAGGAGACGATGAGCAGTTCTTC

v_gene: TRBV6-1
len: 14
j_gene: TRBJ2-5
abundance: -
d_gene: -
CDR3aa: CASSRNGWEKTQYF
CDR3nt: TGTGCCAGCAGTCGAAACGGGTGGGAAAAGACCCAGTACTTC

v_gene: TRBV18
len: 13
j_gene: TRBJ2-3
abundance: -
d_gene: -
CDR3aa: CASSPYGGDTQYF
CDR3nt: TGTGCCAGCTCACCATATGGGGGGGATACGCAGTATTTT

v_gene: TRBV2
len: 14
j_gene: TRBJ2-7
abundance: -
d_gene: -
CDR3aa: CASSEGQGGYEQYF
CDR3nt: TGTGCCAGCAGTGAAGGGCAGGGCGGGTACGAGCAGTACTTC

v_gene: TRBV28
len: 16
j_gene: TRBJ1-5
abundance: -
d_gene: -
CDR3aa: CASSFPGREDTQPQHF
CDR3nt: TGTGCCAGCAGTTTTCCCGGCAGGGAAGATACCCAGCCCCAGCATTTT

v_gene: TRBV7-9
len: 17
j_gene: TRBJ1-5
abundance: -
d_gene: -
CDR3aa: CASSLGLGHSGNQPQHF
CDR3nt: TGTGCCAGCAGCTTAGGACTCGGACACTCTGGCAATCAGCCCCAGCATTTT

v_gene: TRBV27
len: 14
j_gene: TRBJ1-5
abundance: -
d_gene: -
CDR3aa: CASSLRGAHQPQHF
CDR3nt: TGTGCCAGCAGTTTAAGAGGGGCCCATCAGCCCCAGCATTTT

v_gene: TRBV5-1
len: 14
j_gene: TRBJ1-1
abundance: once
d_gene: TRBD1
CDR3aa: CASQGASKNTEAFF
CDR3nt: TGCGCGTCGCAGGGGGCGAGTAAGAACACTGAAGCTTTCTTT

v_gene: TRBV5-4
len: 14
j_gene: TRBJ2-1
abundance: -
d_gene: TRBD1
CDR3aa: CASSSRTGVWEQFF
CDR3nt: TGTGCCAGCAGCTCAAGGACAGGTGTATGGGAGCAGTTCTTC

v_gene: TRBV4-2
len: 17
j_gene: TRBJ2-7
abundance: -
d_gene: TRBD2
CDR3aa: CASSQVFLAGVNYEQYF
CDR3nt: TGTGCCAGCAGCCAAGTATTCCTAGCGGGGGTCAACTACGAGCAGTACTTC

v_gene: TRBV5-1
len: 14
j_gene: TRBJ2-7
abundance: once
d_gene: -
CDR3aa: CASSFHRAPYEQYF
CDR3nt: TGCGCCAGCAGCTTCCACAGGGCACCCTACGAGCAGTACTTC

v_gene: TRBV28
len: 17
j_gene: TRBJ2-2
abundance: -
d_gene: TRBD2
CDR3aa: CASSSGLAGGDTGELFF
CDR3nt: TGTGCCAGCAGTTCGGGACTAGCGGGGGGAGACACCGGGGAGCTGTTTTTT

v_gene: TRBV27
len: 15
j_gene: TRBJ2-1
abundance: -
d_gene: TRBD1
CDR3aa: CASRDRNGFGDEQFF
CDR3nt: TGTGCCAGCAGGGACAGGAACGGGTTCGGCGATGAGCAGTTCTTC

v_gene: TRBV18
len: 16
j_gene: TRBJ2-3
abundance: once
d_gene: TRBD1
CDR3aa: CASSHRDRGDTDTQYF
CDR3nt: TGTGCCAGCTCACACCGGGACAGGGGAGACACAGATACGCAGTATTTT

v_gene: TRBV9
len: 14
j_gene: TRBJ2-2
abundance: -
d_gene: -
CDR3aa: CASTRGGVSGELFF
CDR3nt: TGTGCCAGCACGAGAGGGGGTGTATCCGGGGAGCTGTTTTTT